Listed below are T cell receptor beta chains from one sample, sequenced in a study of blood T cell repertoires in COVID-19. TCRdb's table, derived via immunoSEQ multiplex PCR, lists solely in-frame clones and lacks some. The sample records approximately 240,000 clones, 86% being singletons. Source material: PBMCs or T cells enriched from blood (not recorded which). The receptors originated from a woman aged 50 to 65 in a cohort exposed to, infected with or recovered from COVID-19 (not recorded which). Both conserved end residues are part of each CDR3. D genes are given only for firm matches. Clone sizes are given selectively: once, few, many, or a class where the clone is expanded.

CAWARRDRGTGELFF	TGTGCCTGGGCTCGCCGGGACAGGGGAACCGGGGAGCTGTTTTTT	few	TRBD1	TRBV30	TRBJ2-2
CAISESQGEGDGYTF	TGTGCCATCAGTGAGTCGCAGGGGGAAGGGGATGGCTACACCTTC	NA	TRBD1	TRBV10-3	TRBJ1-2
CASSQGTGERGSPLHF	TGCGCCAGCAGCCAGGGGACAGGGGAAAGGGGTTCACCCCTCCACTTT	NA	TRBD1	TRBV4-1	TRBJ1-6
CASGLGQGSSGEAFF	TGTGCTAGTGGTTTGGGACAGGGAAGTAGTGGTGAAGCTTTCTTT	NA	TRBD1	TRBV12-5	TRBJ1-1
CASSQRGTSGTDTQYF	TGCGCCAGCAGCCAGAGGGGGACTAGCGGCACAGATACGCAGTATTTT	NA	TRBD2	TRBV4-1	TRBJ2-3
CASSQGGMNTEAFF	TGTGCCAGCAGCCAGGGAGGGATGAACACTGAAGCTTTCTTT	once	NA	TRBV7-3	TRBJ1-1
CASSLRLGGQVTDTQYF	TGTGCCAGCAGCTTACGCCTTGGGGGCCAAGTGACAGATACGCAGTATTTT	NA	NA	TRBV11-2	TRBJ2-3
CALGRTPFFMCYTF	TGTGCCTTGGGCAGAACTCCCTTCTTTATGTGCTACACCTTC	NA	NA	TRBV6-4	TRBJ1-2
CASSRTGTGGGNTIYF	TGCGCCAGCAGCCGGACCGGGACAGGGGGTGGAAACACCATATATTTT	NA	TRBD1	TRBV5-1	TRBJ1-3
CASSQVGVIVYGYTF	TGCGCCAGCAGCCAAGTAGGGGTTATCGTCTATGGCTACACCTTC	NA	NA	TRBV4-1	TRBJ1-2
CASSLGGTSAYNEQFF	TGCGCCAGCAGCTTGGGTGGGACTAGCGCCTACAATGAGCAGTTCTTC	NA	TRBD2	TRBV5-1	TRBJ2-1
CARSLSRYEQFF	TGTGCCAGAAGCTTAAGTCGGTATGAGCAGTTCTTC	few	NA	TRBV7-5	TRBJ2-1
CASSAPSEDTQYF	TGTGCCAGCAGCGCTCCTAGCGAGGATACGCAGTATTTT	NA	NA	TRBV5-4	TRBJ2-3
CASSLPSGQANYGYTF	TGTGCCAGCAGTCTCCCCTCGGGACAGGCTAACTATGGCTACACCTTC	NA	TRBD1	TRBV6-2/TRBV6-3	TRBJ1-2
CASSQGPDRDNSPLHF	TGCGCCAGCAGCCAGGGACCTGACAGGGATAATTCACCCCTCCACTTT	NA	TRBD1	TRBV4-3	TRBJ1-6